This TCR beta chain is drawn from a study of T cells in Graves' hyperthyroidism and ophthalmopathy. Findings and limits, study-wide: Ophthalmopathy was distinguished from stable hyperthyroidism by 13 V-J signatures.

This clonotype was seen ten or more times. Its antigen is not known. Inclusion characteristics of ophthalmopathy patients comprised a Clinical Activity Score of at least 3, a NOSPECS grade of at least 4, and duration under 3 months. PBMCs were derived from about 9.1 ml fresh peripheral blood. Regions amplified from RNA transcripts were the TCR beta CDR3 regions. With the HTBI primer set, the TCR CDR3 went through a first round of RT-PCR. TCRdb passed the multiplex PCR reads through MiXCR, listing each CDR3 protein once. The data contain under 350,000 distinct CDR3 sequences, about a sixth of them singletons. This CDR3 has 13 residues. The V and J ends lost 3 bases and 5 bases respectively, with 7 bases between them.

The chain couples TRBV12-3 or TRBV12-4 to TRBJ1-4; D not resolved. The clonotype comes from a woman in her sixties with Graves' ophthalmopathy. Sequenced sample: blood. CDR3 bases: TGTGCCAGCAGTTTTACGGGAAATGAAAAACTGTTTTTT. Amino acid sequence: CASSFTGNEKLFF.